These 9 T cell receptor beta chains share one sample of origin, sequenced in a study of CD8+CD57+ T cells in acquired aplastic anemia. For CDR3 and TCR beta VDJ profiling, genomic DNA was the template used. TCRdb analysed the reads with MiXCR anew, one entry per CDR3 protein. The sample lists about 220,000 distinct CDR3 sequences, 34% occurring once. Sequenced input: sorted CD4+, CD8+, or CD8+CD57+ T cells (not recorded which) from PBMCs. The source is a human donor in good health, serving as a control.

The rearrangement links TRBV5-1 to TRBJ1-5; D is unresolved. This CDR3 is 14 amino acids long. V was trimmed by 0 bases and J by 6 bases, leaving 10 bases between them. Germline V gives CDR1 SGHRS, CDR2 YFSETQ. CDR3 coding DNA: TGCGCCAGCAGCTTGGACACTTGGACTCAGCCCCAGCATTTT. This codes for CASSLDTWTQPQHF.

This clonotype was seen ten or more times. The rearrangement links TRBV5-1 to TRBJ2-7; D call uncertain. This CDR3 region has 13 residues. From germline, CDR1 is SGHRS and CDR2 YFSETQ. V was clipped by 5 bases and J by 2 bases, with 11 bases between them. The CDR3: CASRSSPAYEQYF. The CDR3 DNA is TGCGCCAGCAGAAGCTCTCCCGCCTACGAGCAGTACTTC.

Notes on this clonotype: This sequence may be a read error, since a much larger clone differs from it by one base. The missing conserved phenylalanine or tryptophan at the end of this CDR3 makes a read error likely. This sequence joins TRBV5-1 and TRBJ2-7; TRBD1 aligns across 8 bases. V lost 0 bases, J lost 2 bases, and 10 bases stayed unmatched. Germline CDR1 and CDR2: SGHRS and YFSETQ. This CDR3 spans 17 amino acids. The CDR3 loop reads CASSLVRTGRGPYEQYL. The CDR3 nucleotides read TGCGCCAGCAGCTTGGTGAGGACAGGGCGGGGTCCCTACGAGCAGTACCTC.

The CDR3 reads CASSYSKGIPETQYF. The CDR3 DNA sequence: TGTGCCAGCAGTTACTCAAAGGGCATCCCAGAGACCCAGTACTTC. The J gene is TRBJ2-5, the V gene TRBV6-5, with D uncertain. In germline, CDR1 is MNHEY, CDR2 SVGAGI. The CDR3 has 15 amino acids. V was cut by 0 bases and J by 4 bases, with 12 bases left in between.

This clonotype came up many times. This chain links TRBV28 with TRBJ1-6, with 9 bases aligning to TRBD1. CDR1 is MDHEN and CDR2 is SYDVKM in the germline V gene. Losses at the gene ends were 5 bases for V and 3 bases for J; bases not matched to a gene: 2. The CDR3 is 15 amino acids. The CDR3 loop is CASSGGQGYNSPLHF. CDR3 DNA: TGTGCCAGCAGTGGGGGACAGGGCTATAATTCACCCCTCCACTTT. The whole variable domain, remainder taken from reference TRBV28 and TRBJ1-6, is DVKVTQSSRYLVKRTGEKVFLECVQDMDHENMFWYRQDPGLGLRLIYFSYDVKMKEKGDIPEGYSVSREKKERFSLILESASTNQTSMYLCASSGGQGYNSPLHFGNGTRLTVT.

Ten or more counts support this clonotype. In DNA form, the CDR3 reads TGTGCCAGCAGCTTACCCCTCTACGAGCAGTACTTC. It translates to CASSLPLYEQYF. J is TRBJ2-7 and V is TRBV7-6; no firm D call. The CDR3 has 12 residues. The V and J ends lost 2 bases and 3 bases respectively, with 5 bases between them. The V gene's germline CDR1 is SGHVS and CDR2 FNYEAQ.

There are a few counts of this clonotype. The CDR3 here is CANQASGSNEQFF. The CDR3 region has the DNA TGTGCCAACCAGGCCAGCGGGAGTAATGAGCAGTTCTTC. The V gene is TRBV28, the J gene TRBJ2-1; 8 bases line up with TRBD2. The germline V gene has CDR1 MDHEN and CDR2 SYDVKM. CDR3 length equals 13 residues. The V and J ends lost 10 bases and 7 bases, in that order; junction bases with no gene match: 9.

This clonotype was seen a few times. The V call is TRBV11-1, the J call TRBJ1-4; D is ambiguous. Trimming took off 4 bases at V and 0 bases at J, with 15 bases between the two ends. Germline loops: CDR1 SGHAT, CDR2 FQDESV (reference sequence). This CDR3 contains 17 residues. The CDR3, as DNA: TGTGCCAGCAGCTCCCTCAGATGGGCTCCAACTAATGAAAAACTGTTTTTT. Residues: CASSSLRWAPTNEKLFF.

The CDR3 coding sequence is TGTGCCAGCAGTTTAGCCTCGGGGGAAATGGGGACCTACAATGAGCAGTTCTTC. It codes for CASSLASGEMGTYNEQFF. The chain couples TRBV28 to TRBJ2-1; D is perhaps TRBD2 (6 bases). This CDR3 has 18 residues. The V gene lost 2 bases and the J gene lost 2 bases, with 19 bases spanning the gap. The germline V gene encodes CDR1 MDHEN and CDR2 SYDVKM.